The T cell receptor beta chain described here comes from a study of blood T cells in healthy people across ages. The authors ran a second PCR of about 6 to 12 cycles using a sample-barcoded 5' primer and a J-beta primer mix. One entry per CDR3 protein, called by TCRdb with MiXCR from the 5' RACE reads. Here the sample spans 700,000 to 900,000 distinct CDR3 sequences, roughly 25% being singletons. General observations from the study: Investigators treated diversity estimates from one million T cells as underestimates. Diversity of TCR beta per million T cells declined in a roughly linear way with age.

Germline V gene data show CDR1 as MDHEN and CDR2 as SYDVKM. There are 13 residues in the CDR3. V dropped 1 base and J dropped 6 bases, with 10 bases sitting between them. This clonotype was detected a few times. No antigen is known for it. The same sample was also studied in work on T cells of mothers and their children.

The receptor's source is a boy younger than 18 in good health. The genes are TRBV28 and TRBJ2-7; D uncertain. The sequenced sample consisted of blood. Here the CDR3 reads CASSLSGRSEQYF. The CDR3 DNA reads TGTGCCAGCAGTTTATCGGGCCGGTCCGAGCAGTACTTC.